A single sample gave rise to the 9 T cell receptor beta chains below, sequenced in a study of T-cell memory formation after mild COVID-19. One entry per CDR3 protein results from TCRdb running MiXCR on the 5' RACE reads. The sample carries over 130,000 distinct CDR3 sequences, around 15% recorded once. The sequencing sample was made of PBMCs or a T cell subset sorted from them (not recorded which). Receptors were obtained from an adult woman who had mild COVID-19 (a few samples of this study predate the infection). Cell type and time point are not known.

This clonotype was detected only a few times. The chain uses TRBV29-1 and TRBJ2-7; possibly TRBD1 for D (5 bases). There are 13 residues in the CDR3. The V gene lost 5 bases and the J gene lost 2 bases, with 13 bases spanning the gap. The germline CDR1 and CDR2 sequences are SQVTM and ANQGSEA. CDR3 in DNA: TGCAGCGTTTCAGGGCAGGGAACCTACGAGCAGTACTTC. Residues: CSVSGQGTYEQYF.

This clonotype has only a few counts. This sequence joins TRBV24-1 and TRBJ1-1, with D possibly being TRBD1 (5 bases). From germline, CDR1 is KGHDR and CDR2 SFDVKD. This CDR3 contains 15 residues. The ends were cut back, 4 bases at V and 0 bases at J, with 11 bases in the middle. The CDR3 DNA follows: TGTGCCACCAGTGAGGGGGGAACTATGAACACTGAAGCTTTCTTT. This translates into CATSEGGTMNTEAFF.

This chain uses TRBV5-1 with TRBJ1-1; D call uncertain. CDR3 size: 14 residues. Germline-derived CDR1 and CDR2 are SGHRS and YFSETQ. Trimming took off 1 base at V and 0 bases at J, with 7 bases between the two ends. CDR3 sequence (DNA): TGCGCCAGCAGCTTGTATCGCATGAACACTGAAGCTTTCTTT. It yields the protein CASSLYRMNTEAFF.

The table lists this clonotype with a few counts. The gene calls are TRBV5-1 and TRBJ2-1; D possibly corresponds to TRBD2 (6 bases). CDR3 length equals 15 residues. Germline loops: CDR1 SGHRS, CDR2 YFSETQ. V lost 2 bases and J 9 bases, leaving 18 bases between the germline ends. CDR3 DNA sequence: TGCGCCAGCAGCTTATACCGGAGGGAGGAGACTGAGCAGTTCTTC. It codes for CASSLYRREETEQFF.

This chain uses TRBV12-3 or TRBV12-4 with TRBJ2-1; perhaps TRBD2 as D (5 bases). The CDR3 has 10 residues. With 11 bases removed from V and 9 bases from J, the gap between germline ends came to 11 bases. For the CDR3, the DNA is TGTGCCTCGGGGAGCACTGAGCAGTTCTTC. Translating it yields CASGSTEQFF.

Only a few counts were recorded for this clonotype. The chain couples TRBV15 to TRBJ1-5; a weak D match, TRBD1 (5 bases). The CDR3 runs to 15 residues. In germline, CDR1 is LNHNV, CDR2 YYDKDF (reference sequence). V was shortened by 2 bases and J by 3 bases, with 11 bases between the two germline ends. CDR3 DNA: TGTGCCACCAGCAGAACCGGGGACTCCAATCAGCCCCAGCATTTT. It translates to CATSRTGDSNQPQHF.

The chain is built from TRBV13 and TRBJ2-2, with D maybe TRBD1 (7 bases). Per the germline V gene, CDR1 is PRHDT and CDR2 is FYEKMQ (reference sequence). The CDR3 spans 13 residues. V lost 9 bases and J lost 2, with 10 bases in between. The CDR3 sequence is CARRDSNTGELFF. As DNA, the CDR3 is TGTGCCAGGCGGGACAGCAACACCGGGGAGCTGTTTTTT.

There are a few counts of this clonotype. The chain couples TRBV5-1 to TRBJ2-6; D not certain. V dropped 0 bases and J dropped 1 base, with 5 bases sitting between them. The CDR3 covers 15 residues. Germline V gene data show CDR1 as SGHRS and CDR2 as YFSETQ. CDR3 sequence: CASSLDSSGANVLTF. In nucleotides, the CDR3 is TGCGCCAGCAGCTTGGACTCTTCTGGGGCCAACGTCCTGACTTTC.

This clonotype was seen repeatedly, ten times or more. The chain joins TRBV5-1 to TRBJ2-2; D might be TRBD1 (5 bases). CDR1 and CDR2 (germline): SGHRS, YFSETQ. The V and J ends lost 2 bases and 4 bases respectively, with 15 bases between them. This CDR3 comprises 16 residues. The CDR3 coding sequence is TGCGCCAGCAGCTTTTTGCGCCTCCAGGGCACCGGGGAGCTGTTTTTT. This codes for CASSFLRLQGTGELFF.